This T cell receptor (beta chain) comes out of a study of T cells after yellow fever vaccination. The germline V gene encodes CDR1 MNHEY and CDR2 SVGAGI. The CDR3 extends over 14 amino acids. V was cut by 6 bases and J by 7 bases, with 18 bases left in between. This clonotype was recorded at least ten times. Template switching with 5'RACE generated the TCR cDNA and added a universal primer site and UMIs. TCRdb re-analysed the 5' RACE reads in MiXCR, keeping a single row per CDR3 protein. The sample carries about 360,000 distinct CDR3 sequences, about 6% recorded once. Sequenced material: PBMCs, taken 5 days after the yellow fever booster vaccination. The source is a young man who received the YFV17D yellow fever vaccine. The chain uses TRBV6-5 and TRBJ1-2; a possible D gene is TRBD1 (6 bases). The DNA of the CDR3 is TGTGCCAGCAGCTCCTCACCGGGGGGCCCTGGCTACACCTTC. Translated: CASSSSPGGPGYTF.